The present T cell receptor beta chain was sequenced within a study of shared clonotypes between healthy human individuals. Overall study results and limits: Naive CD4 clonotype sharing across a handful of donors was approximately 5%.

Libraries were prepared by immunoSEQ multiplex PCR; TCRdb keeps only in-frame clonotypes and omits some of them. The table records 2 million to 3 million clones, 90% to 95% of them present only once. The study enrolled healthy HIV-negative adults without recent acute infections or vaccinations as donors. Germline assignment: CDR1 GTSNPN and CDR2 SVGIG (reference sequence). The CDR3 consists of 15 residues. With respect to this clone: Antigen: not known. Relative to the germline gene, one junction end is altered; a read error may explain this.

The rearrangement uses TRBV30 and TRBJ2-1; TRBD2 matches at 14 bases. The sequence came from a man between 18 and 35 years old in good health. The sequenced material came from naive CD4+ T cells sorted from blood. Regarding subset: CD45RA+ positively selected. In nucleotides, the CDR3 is TGTGCCTGGAGTGTTGGGACTAGCGGGGGCGGGAGAAGGCTCTTC. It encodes CAWSVGTSGGGRRLF.